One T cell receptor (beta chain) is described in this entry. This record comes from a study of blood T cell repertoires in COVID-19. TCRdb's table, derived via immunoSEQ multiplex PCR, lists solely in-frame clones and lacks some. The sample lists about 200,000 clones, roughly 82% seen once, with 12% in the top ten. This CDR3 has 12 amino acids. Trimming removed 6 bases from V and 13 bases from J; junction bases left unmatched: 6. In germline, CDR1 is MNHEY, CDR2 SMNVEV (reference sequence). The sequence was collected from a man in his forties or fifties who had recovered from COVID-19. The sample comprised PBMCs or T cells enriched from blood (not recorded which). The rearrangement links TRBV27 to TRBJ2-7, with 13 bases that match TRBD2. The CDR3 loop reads CASSQTSGRPYF. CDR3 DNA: TGTGCCAGCAGCCAGACTAGCGGGAGGCCTTACTTC.